This record looks at one T cell receptor (beta chain) sequence and its context. Its antigen is as yet unknown. Other DNA sequences in the same sample also yield this CDR3. Germline V CDR1 and CDR2: SGDLS, YYNGEE. The CDR3 consists of 16 residues. Trimming at V came to 0 bases and at J to 0 bases, leaving 2 bases not matched to a gene. These data come from a study of cytomegalovirus exposure and HLA in healthy donors. Whole-study context: The approximately 120 validation repertoires, a later analysis reported, used the same platform as the approximately 650 first-cohort repertoires. Study results and limitations: Most observed TCR sequences were rare, whereas some public TCRs were detected in many donors.

The data were produced by immunoSEQ multiplex PCR, yet TCRdb's version contains in-frame clones alone and is incomplete. The sample includes about 330,000 clones, 86% of them seen just once. The source material was PBMCs. The chain joins TRBV9 to TRBJ1-4; TRBD1 matches at 7 bases. This receptor was identified in a woman between 18 and 29 years old in good health and CMV-seronegative. This CDR3 reads CASSVGTGATNEKLFF. CDR3 coding DNA: TGTGCCAGCAGCGTAGGCACAGGGGCAACTAATGAAAAACTGTTTTTT.